The clone carrying this T cell receptor (beta chain) turned up a few times. Antigen: not known. Investigators reverse transcribed all isolated RNA, so they sequenced expressed TCRB transcripts. Profiled with immunoSEQ multiplex PCR; TCRdb holds only in-frame clones, not every one. The table includes around 70,000 clones, around 49% detected once. This sample was taken from a study of beta chain features in type 1 diabetes. Study-wide points: All four CD4+ subsets from Type 1 diabetes patients carried moderately but significantly shorter TCRB CDR3s.

Trimming shortened V by 5 bases and J by 7 bases, and 11 bases separated the two germline ends. The V gene's germline CDR1 is MNHEY and CDR2 SVGAGI. The CDR3 sequence is 13 residues long. This TCR was sampled from a man younger than 40 with type 1 diabetes. The chain links TRBV6-5 to TRBJ1-4; TRBD1 is a possible D gene (5 bases). Sequencing was performed on central memory CD4+ T cells from blood. In DNA form, the CDR3 reads TGTGCCAGCAGTGGGGCGGTGGGTGAAAAACTGTTTTTT. Its translation is CASSGAVGEKLFF.